This T cell receptor (beta chain) was obtained from a study of naive and memory T cell subsets. General study points: From naive to CM, EM and EMRA, diversity decreased and Gini increased. Naive repertoires, especially CD8, held a few larger clonotypes, possibly memory cells re-expressing CD45RA.

An equimolar mix of two oligonucleotides served as the beta constant-region primer for TRBC1 and TRBC2. Ligated cDNA was amplified by four rounds of PCR with nested alpha and beta constant-region primers and SP2. Via MiXCR, TCRdb re-called the UMI-ligation and nested PCR reads, giving one row per CDR3 protein. Of around 140,000 distinct CDR3 sequences in the sample, 15% to 25% are singletons; the top ten hold roughly 0.63%. Germline V gene lookup returns CDR1 SNHLY and CDR2 FYNNEI. The CDR3 contains 14 residues. J was trimmed by 5 bases and V by 8 bases; bases with no gene match: 6. This clonotype was seen only a few times. Its antigen remains unidentified. Alpha and beta libraries were amplified separately from the second PCR onward. CD4+ T cell IFNgamma after overnight CMV lysate exposure gave donor CMV status. CD4 T cells were positively selected, then CD8 T cells from the CD4-negative fraction.

The receptor's source is a human donor in good health. The material sequenced was naive CD8+ T cells from blood. The chain uses TRBV2 and TRBJ2-1; 10 bases align to TRBD2. The CDR3 loop is CASPTSGENNEQFF. CDR3 coding DNA: TGTGCCAGCCCTACTAGCGGGGAAAACAATGAGCAGTTCTTC.